The T cell receptor beta chain described here comes from a study of Graves' ophthalmopathy and Graves' hyperthyroidism. The authors amplified TCR beta CDR3 regions, and they did so from RNA transcripts for repertoire sequencing. HTBI primers primed a first-round RT-PCR, and a second-round multiplex PCR followed. TCRdb independently ran MiXCR on the multiplex PCR reads; one entry per CDR3 protein. The top ten clones hold 5.5% to 7% of a sample with roughly 380,000 distinct CDR3 sequences, roughly 14% of them seen once. This clonotype has just a few counts. This clone may be a read error of a much larger clone one base away. This CDR3 has 15 amino acids. Germline V CDR1 and CDR2: MNHNS, SASEGT.

The chain has TRBV6-1 and TRBJ1-3; D not certain. This receptor was taken from a woman under 30 with stable Graves' hyperthyroidism. Sequencing was performed on peripheral blood. The CDR3 region is CASSELFLSGDTIYF. The DNA for the CDR3 is TGTGCCAGCAGTGAACTGTTCCTCTCTGGAGACACCATATATTTT.